The 14 T cell receptor beta chains below were found in one sample sequenced in a study of cytomegalovirus exposure and HLA in healthy donors listed by TCRdb under 2017. Library method: the immunoSEQ multiplex PCR assay. A mixture of 60 forward primers for TCR Vbeta segments and 13 reverse primers for TCR Jbeta segments was used in the multiplex PCR. Not all clones reach the TCRdb copy of this immuneACCESS table, which keeps in-frame sequences only. Checked studies attribute under half of the gap to unresolved V genes and leave the rest unexplained. The sample table records some 190,000 clones; 79% of these occur just once. The ten largest clones add up to roughly 1.6% of the sample. The sample was PBMCs. The receptors originated from a young woman in good health and CMV-seronegative.

A few counts support this clone. The rearrangement joins TRBV2 to TRBJ1-3, with 7 bases identical to TRBD1. The V segment lost 2 bases and the J segment 0 bases; nucleotides outside the gene matches: 7. The V gene's germline CDR1 is SNHLY and CDR2 FYNNEI. This CDR3 contains 17 residues. DNA for the CDR3: TGTGCCAGCAGTGAACACAGGGGTGCGGACTCTGGAAACACCATATATTTT. Translated: CASSEHRGADSGNTIYF.

The J gene is TRBJ1-2, the V gene TRBV7-2, with D perhaps matching TRBD1 (5 bases). The CDR3 sequence is 14 residues long. The germline V gene has CDR1 SGHTA and CDR2 FQGNSA. V was trimmed by 2 bases and J by 5 bases, leaving 12 bases between them. The CDR3 nucleotides read TGTGCCAGCAGCTTAATGCCAGGGTTATATGGCTACACCTTC. The encoded protein is CASSLMPGLYGYTF.

V gene TRBV30 combines with J gene TRBJ1-6; TRBD1 is a possible D gene (5 bases). Trimming stripped 4 bases from V and 9 bases from J, with 10 bases between. The CDR3 covers 12 residues. Germline CDR1 GTSNPN, CDR2 SVGIG (reference sequence). The CDR3 sequence: CAWTSGFSPLHF. CDR3 bases: TGTGCCTGGACCTCAGGGTTTTCACCCCTCCACTTT.

The chain links TRBV4-1 to TRBJ1-2; maybe TRBD1 (6 bases). Trimming shortened V by 0 bases and J by 8 bases, and 19 bases separated the two germline ends. Germline V gene lookup returns CDR1 MGHRA and CDR2 YSYEKL. This CDR3 spans 16 amino acids. The CDR3, as DNA: TGCGCCAGCAGCCAAGAGGGGGGGGCCAGGGTCTGGGGCTACACCTTC. Translating it yields CASSQEGGARVWGYTF.

V and J are TRBV11-2 and TRBJ2-7, with 12 bases identical to TRBD2. This CDR3 is 15 amino acids long. Germline V gene lookup returns CDR1 SGHAT and CDR2 FQNNGV. The J segment lost 2 bases and the V segment lost 5 bases, leaving 4 bases of the junction unmatched. The CDR3 is CASSPGLAGTYEQYF. CDR3 coding DNA: TGTGCCAGCAGCCCCGGACTAGCGGGAACCTACGAGCAGTACTTC. The variable domain in full, completed from reference TRBV11-2 and TRBJ2-7, reads EAGVAQSPRYKIIEKRQSVAFWCNPISGHATLYWYQQILGQGPKLLIQFQNNGVVDDSQLPKDRFSAERLKGVDSTLKIQPAKLEDSAVYLCASSPGLAGTYEQYFGPGTRLTVT.

The chain couples TRBV13 to TRBJ2-7, with 8 bases fitting TRBD2. The CDR3 totals 17 residues. The V and J ends lost 5 bases and 4 bases, in that order; junction bases with no gene match: 16. In germline, CDR1 is PRHDT, CDR2 FYEKMQ (reference sequence). CDR3 in DNA: TGTGCCAGCAGCCCCGCGATGACTAGCGTAAATTCATACGAGCAGTACTTC. It encodes CASSPAMTSVNSYEQYF.

V and J are TRBV14 and TRBJ2-1; 7 positions agree with TRBD1. The CDR3 contains 16 residues. Unmatched junction bases numbered 8, after V lost 2 bases and J lost 4 bases. Germline CDR1 is SGHDN and CDR2 is FVKESK. CDR3 DNA sequence: TGTGCCAGCAGCCAATCCACAGGGGCCGCTTACAATGAGCAGTTCTTC. Its translation is CASSQSTGAAYNEQFF.

The chain carries TRBV7-8 and TRBJ1-2, with TRBD1 identical over 9 bases. The germline CDR1 and CDR2 sequences are SGHVS and FQNEAQ. This CDR3 spans 17 amino acids. Trimming took 2 bases from V and 8 from J; bases not matched to a gene: 15. The CDR3 loop reads CASSLPGQGRRLKGYTF. The CDR3 DNA follows: TGTGCCAGCAGCTTACCGGGACAGGGTAGAAGACTCAAGGGCTACACCTTC.

The chain has TRBV30 and TRBJ1-5, with D possibly TRBD1 on 5 matching bases. The CDR3 has 13 residues. Germline V gives CDR1 GTSNPN, CDR2 SVGIG (reference sequence). Trimming stripped 3 bases from V and 5 bases from J, with 11 bases between. CDR3 in amino acids: CAWRGQGHQPQHF. The CDR3 coding sequence is TGTGCCTGGAGGGGGCAGGGTCATCAGCCCCAGCATTTT.

The CDR3: CAWSVTGAYGYTF. The CDR3 nucleotides read TGTGCCTGGAGTGTAACAGGGGCCTATGGCTACACCTTC. The chain is built from TRBV30 and TRBJ1-2; 7 nucleotides match TRBD1. The CDR3 loop spans 13 amino acids. V shed 0 bases and J 4 bases; nucleotides not matched to a gene: 2. Looked up from germline, CDR1 is GTSNPN and CDR2 is SVGIG (reference sequence).

The V call is TRBV6-5, the J call TRBJ1-5; D is perhaps TRBD1 (6 bases). Trimming took off 6 bases at V and 4 bases at J, with 13 bases between the two ends. Germline loops: CDR1 MNHEY, CDR2 SVGAGI. The CDR3 consists of 14 residues. The CDR3: CASSWKGGNQPQHF. The CDR3 DNA reads as TGTGCCAGCAGCTGGAAGGGGGGGAATCAGCCCCAGCATTTT.

The chain uses TRBV5-1 and TRBJ1-6; 9 bases map to TRBD1. Germline V gives CDR1 SGHRS, CDR2 YFSETQ. The CDR3 runs 15 residues. Trimming at V came to 1 base and at J to 8 bases, leaving 4 bases not matched to a gene. CDR3 sequence reads: CASSLTGQGDSPLHF. As DNA, the CDR3 is TGCGCCAGCAGCTTGACGGGACAGGGCGATTCACCCCTCCACTTT.

The rearrangement uses TRBV4-1 and TRBJ1-5; a possible D gene is TRBD1 (6 bases). The CDR3 is 15 residues long. Germline V gene sequence: CDR1 MGHRA, CDR2 YSYEKL. Deletions cut 4 bases from V and 4 bases from J, with 14 bases between. In nucleotides, the CDR3 is TGCGCCAGCAGCCTCCTGGACAGCTTTAATCAGCCCCAGCATTTT. It yields the protein CASSLLDSFNQPQHF.

This chain links TRBV7-2 with TRBJ2-7; maybe TRBD2 (5 bases). Between the trimmed V and J ends, which lost 5 bases and 5 bases, there was a span of 19 bases. Germline lookup yields CDR1 SGHTA and CDR2 FQGNSA. This CDR3 has 15 amino acids. The DNA of the CDR3 is TGTGCCAGCAGCAGACGCACGGGGAGTGATCACGAGCAGTACTTC. It codes for CASSRRTGSDHEQYF.